These 21 T cell receptor beta chains came from one sample sequenced in a study of prognosis after radiotherapy for stage I lung cancer. Using two-round multiplex PCR, the authors amplified TCR beta CDR3 from genomic DNA. Gene-specific TRBV and TRBJ primers were used in PCR round one. TCRdb re-analysed the multiplex PCR reads in MiXCR, keeping a single row per CDR3 protein. Of around 15,000 distinct CDR3 sequences in the sample, roughly 49% were seen once. Source: PBMCs, taken before or after stereotactic body radiation therapy (not recorded which). The receptors derive from a donor aged 50 or older with non-small cell lung cancer.

The chain links TRBV4-1 to TRBJ1-1; 8 nucleotides match TRBD1. V dropped 5 bases and J dropped 8; count of bases not matched to a gene: 1. Germline values: CDR1 MGHRA, CDR2 YSYEKL. CDR3 length: 11 residues. This chain's CDR3 is CASSGQGEAFF. In nucleotides, the CDR3 is TGCGCCAGCAGCGGACAGGGCGAAGCTTTCTTT.

The chain employs TRBV20-1 and TRBJ2-1; the D gene is possibly TRBD1 (6 bases). Trimming left V 0 bases short and J 3 bases short, with 15 bases between. This CDR3 is built from 16 residues. Germline V lookup: CDR1 DFQATT, CDR2 SNEGSKA (reference sequence). The chain's CDR3 is CSARDEVDRDYNEQFF. In DNA form, the CDR3 reads TGCAGTGCTAGAGATGAGGTGGACAGAGACTACAATGAGCAGTTCTTC.

Comments on this clonotype: One base away lies a much larger clone, so this may be a sequencing read error. The J gene is TRBJ2-3, the V gene TRBV14; D remains unclear. The CDR3 contains 14 residues. The V gene's germline CDR1 is SGHDN and CDR2 FVKESK. The CDR3 spells CANSQDSSTDTQYF. The CDR3 DNA reads as TGTGCCAACAGCCAAGATTCAAGCACAGATACGCAGTATTTT.

This clonotype was seen at least ten times. V and J are TRBV24-1 and TRBJ2-1, with unresolved D. V dropped 3 bases and J dropped 3 bases, with 11 bases sitting between them. Germline CDR1 KGHDR, CDR2 SFDVKD. The CDR3 extends over 15 amino acids. Here the CDR3 DNA reads TGTGCCACCAGTGATCCCGGACGAGACTACAATGAGCAGTTCTTC. This codes for CATSDPGRDYNEQFF.

The chain has TRBV6-2 or TRBV6-3 and TRBJ1-5; D is uncertain. Germline assignment: CDR1 MNHEY and CDR2 SVGEGT. The CDR3 totals 13 residues. Trimming removed 7 bases at V and 4 bases at J, with 11 bases between. The CDR3: CASNPGGNQPQHF. Written as DNA, the CDR3 is TGTGCCAGCAACCCCGGCGGGAATCAGCCCCAGCATTTT.

The rearrangement links TRBV6-1 to TRBJ2-7, with TRBD2 matching 8 bases. V gave up 6 bases and J gave up 5 bases; unmatched junction bases: 18. Germline CDR1 MNHNS, CDR2 SASEGT. This CDR3 region has 17 residues. The CDR3 DNA is TGTGCCAGCAGCAAACTAATTCCTAGCGGGTCGTCCCACGAGCAGTACTTC. It specifies CASSKLIPSGSSHEQYF.

This rearrangement joins TRBV6-9 to TRBJ2-2; TRBD2 aligns across 16 bases. Germline CDR1 and CDR2: MNHGY and SVAAGI. The trim removed 4 bases at V and 4 bases at J, leaving 3 bases unmatched. This CDR3 region has 17 residues. CDR3 coding DNA: TGTGCCAGCAGTTGGGGACTAGCGGGGGGGAGCACCGGGGAGCTGTTTTTT. It encodes CASSWGLAGGSTGELFF.

This clonotype was seen ten or more times. The V gene is TRBV2, the J gene TRBJ2-2, with 8 nucleotides matching TRBD1. Germline lookup yields CDR1 SNHLY and CDR2 FYNNEI. V lost 7 bases to trimming and J lost 5 bases; unmatched junction nucleotides: 12. The CDR3 sequence is 16 residues long. The CDR3 loop is CASTLGQGAWTGELFF. For the CDR3, the DNA is TGTGCCAGCACTTTAGGGCAGGGGGCGTGGACCGGGGAGCTGTTTTTT.

This clonotype was observed many times. The genes are TRBV20-1 and TRBJ2-4; D is uncertain. Looked up from germline, CDR1 is DFQATT and CDR2 is SNEGSKA (reference sequence). Trimming cost V 6 bases and J 0 bases, with 9 bases left between them. This CDR3 is built from 13 residues. The CDR3 nucleotides are TGCAGTGCCACCGAGATAGCCAAAAACATTCAGTACTTC. It encodes CSATEIAKNIQYF.

V and J are TRBV7-8 and TRBJ2-7; the D call may be TRBD1 or TRBD2 (6 bases each). V lost 7 bases, J lost 7 bases, and 17 bases lay in between. The CDR3 length is 13 residues. Per the germline V gene, CDR1 is SGHVS and CDR2 is FQNEAQ. The CDR3 reads CASNQRGEVEQYF. Here the CDR3 DNA reads TGTGCCAGCAACCAAAGGGGGGAAGTTGAGCAGTACTTC. Variable domain in full (rest from reference TRBV7-8 and TRBJ2-7): GAGVSQSPRYKVAKRGQDVALRCDPISGHVSLFWYQQALGQGPEFLTYFQNEAQLDKSGLPSDRFFAERPEGSVSTLKIQRTQQEDSAVYLCASNQRGEVEQYFGPGTRLTVT.

The V gene is TRBV6-2 or TRBV6-3, the J gene TRBJ2-1; TRBD2 matches 13 bases. Germline lookup yields CDR1 MNHEY and CDR2 SVGEGT. Unmatched junction bases numbered 14, after V lost 5 bases and J lost 7 bases. The CDR3 extends over 18 amino acids. The CDR3: CASSPRRRTSGRLNEQFF. Written as DNA, the CDR3 is TGTGCCAGCAGTCCCCGACGGCGGACTAGCGGGAGATTGAATGAGCAGTTCTTC.

This clonotype was recorded at least ten times. V usage is TRBV11-2 and J usage is TRBJ2-2, with TRBD2 matching over 7 bases. After removal of 5 bases from V and 5 bases from J, the junction contained 8 bases not matched to a gene. The CDR3 is 15 amino acids. In germline, CDR1 is SGHAT, CDR2 FQNNGV. The CDR3 reads CASSPGLDGTGELFF. The CDR3 DNA follows: TGTGCCAGCAGCCCCGGACTAGATGGTACCGGGGAGCTGTTTTTT.

This clonotype is deemed medium-sized. The genes are TRBV11-3 and TRBJ2-2; tentative D call: TRBD1 (5 bases). The CDR3 has 15 amino acids. Trimming left V 1 base short and J 5 bases short, with 11 bases between. Germline V gene data show CDR1 as SGHNT and CDR2 as YENEEA. The CDR3 reads CASSLGAGLTGELFF. In nucleotides, the CDR3 is TGTGCCAGCAGCTTAGGTGCAGGGCTGACCGGGGAGCTGTTTTTT. The full variable domain, rest sourced from reference TRBV11-3 and TRBJ2-2, is EAGVVQSPRYKIIEKKQPVAFWCNPISGHNTLYWYLQNLGQGPELLIRYENEEAVDDSQLPKDRFSAERLKGVDSTLKIQPAELGDSAVYLCASSLGAGLTGELFFGEGSRLTVL.

This rearrangement joins TRBV7-9 to TRBJ2-7; 8 nucleotides match TRBD1. The germline V gene encodes CDR1 SEHNR and CDR2 FQNEAQ (reference sequence). The CDR3 totals 14 residues. The ends lost 10 bases at V and 2 bases at J; junction bases unmatched: 10. CDR3 loop: CAITDRGPPYEQYF. CDR3 nucleotide sequence: TGTGCCATTACCGACAGGGGTCCCCCCTACGAGCAGTACTTC.

Of note for this clonotype: A far larger clone lies a single base away; this is likely a read error. V usage is TRBV6-4 and J usage is TRBJ2-3, with D maybe TRBD1 (5 bases). V was clipped by 6 bases and J by 2 bases, with 18 bases between them. The CDR3 is 16 amino acids. The germline gives CDR1 MRHNA, CDR2 SNTAGT. CDR3 sequence: CASRPYVSRATDTQYF. The CDR3 bases are TGTGCCAGCAGGCCCTATGTTAGCAGGGCCACAGATACGCAGTATTTT.

Worth noting for this clonotype: The junction differs from germline at one of its ends, possibly a read error. The chain links TRBV19 to TRBJ2-7; TRBD2 agrees at 8 bases. This CDR3 spans 15 amino acids. Germline V lookup: CDR1 LNHDA, CDR2 SQIVND (reference sequence). This chain's CDR3 is CASSAIAGKPYEHYF. The DNA of the CDR3 is TGTGCCAGCAGTGCTATAGCGGGAAAACCCTACGAGCATTACTTC.

This clonotype showed up many times. The rearrangement links TRBV5-1 to TRBJ2-3, with 7 bases that match TRBD1. The germline gives CDR1 SGHRS, CDR2 YFSETQ. J lost 3 bases, V lost 3 bases, and 16 bases had no gene match. CDR3 length: 18 residues. As DNA, the CDR3 is TGCGCCAGCAGCTGGCCCGTGGGGACAGACACTTTTACAGATACGCAGTATTTT. Its protein product is CASSWPVGTDTFTDTQYF.

The rearrangement joins TRBV30 to TRBJ1-5, with a weak D call TRBD1 (6 bases). The germline CDR1 and CDR2 sequences are GTSNPN and SVGIG (reference sequence). The V gene lost 2 bases and the J gene lost 1 base, with 9 bases spanning the gap. The CDR3 runs 14 residues. The CDR3 protein is CAWSTGQSNQPQHF. The DNA for the CDR3 is TGTGCCTGGAGTACAGGACAGAGCAATCAGCCCCAGCATTTT.

This clonotype showed up many times. The genes are TRBV20-1 and TRBJ2-2; the match to TRBD2 covers 7 bases. Germline lookup yields CDR1 DFQATT and CDR2 SNEGSKA (reference sequence). Unmatched junction bases numbered 4, after V lost 2 bases and J lost 1 base. CDR3 length: 15 residues. The CDR3 region is CSARFSSGNTGELFF. Written as DNA, the CDR3 is TGCAGTGCTAGATTTTCTAGCGGGAACACCGGGGAGCTGTTTTTT.

This clonotype is medium-sized within its sample. J is TRBJ1-5 and V is TRBV4-1, with D possibly being TRBD1 (5 bases). The CDR3 covers 15 residues. Looked up from germline, CDR1 is MGHRA and CDR2 is YSYEKL. V gave up 2 bases and J gave up 1 base, with 9 bases separating them. The CDR3 DNA sequence: TGCGCCAGCAGCCAAAGGGACGAGAGCAATCAGCCCCAGCATTTT. This codes for CASSQRDESNQPQHF.

In regard to this clonotype: A single base separates this from a much larger clone, so it may be a read error. The V and J genes are TRBV5-5 and TRBJ2-5; D gene unclear. The germline V gene encodes CDR1 SGHKS and CDR2 YYEKEE (reference sequence). Trimming cost V 0 bases and J 4 bases, with 7 bases left between them. CDR3 length: 13 amino acids. CDR3 sequence reads: CASSLVQLETQYF. In nucleotides, the CDR3 is TGTGCCAGCAGCTTGGTTCAGTTAGAGACCCAGTACTTC.